The next 21 T cell receptor beta chains were all read from a single sample in a study of cytomegalovirus exposure and HLA in healthy donors (dated by TCRdb to the late 2010s). The library relied on the immunoSEQ multiplex PCR assay. A mixture of 60 forward primers for TCR Vbeta segments and 13 reverse primers for TCR Jbeta segments was used in the multiplex PCR. TCRdb obtained this table from immuneACCESS and retained in-frame rearrangements with V and J assigned. These tables miss some clones; where compared with another copy, unresolved V genes account for less than half of the shortfall, and the remainder is unexplained. The table for this sample shows about 52,000 clones. The top ten hold 11% of the sample. Input material: PBMCs. The receptors were gathered from a woman in her 50s in good health and CMV-seropositive.

This chain joins TRBV4-3 and TRBJ2-6; D unclear. The CDR3 contains 18 residues. Trimming cost V 0 bases and J 0 bases, with 12 bases left between them. The germline V gene encodes CDR1 LGHNA and CDR2 YSLEER. CDR3 loop: CASSQETTSHSGANVLTF. CDR3 in DNA: TGCGCCAGCAGCCAAGAAACAACGTCCCACTCTGGGGCCAACGTCCTGACTTTC.

The J gene is TRBJ1-5, the V gene TRBV6-5, with D possibly matching TRBD1 (5 bases). The V and J ends lost 7 bases and 7 bases respectively, with 14 bases between them. Looked up from germline, CDR1 is MNHEY and CDR2 is SVGAGI. The CDR3 spans 13 residues. CDR3 nucleotides: TGTGCCAGCACCAAGGCCCCAGGGCAGCCCCAGCATTTT. It specifies CASTKAPGQPQHF.

J is TRBJ2-1 and V is TRBV5-1; the D gene is possibly TRBD2 (5 bases). CDR1 and CDR2 from the germline V gene are SGHRS and YFSETQ. The ends were cut back, 7 bases at V and 9 bases at J, with 20 bases in the middle. This CDR3 has 14 amino acids. The CDR3: CASRSGFAGAEQFF. CDR3 in DNA: TGCGCCAGCCGCTCGGGGTTTGCAGGTGCTGAGCAGTTCTTC.

The rearrangement joins TRBV11-2 to TRBJ1-1; a possible D gene is TRBD1 (5 bases). V was pared by 4 bases and J by 1 base, with 10 bases between. Germline V gives CDR1 SGHAT, CDR2 FQNNGV. CDR3 size: 14 residues. CDR3: CASSSYDRNTEAFF. The CDR3 nucleotides are TGTGCCAGCAGCTCCTACGACAGGAACACTGAAGCTTTCTTT.

The CDR3 DNA sequence: TGTGCCAGCAGCTCTAGCGTAAACAATGAGCAGTTCTTC. Translated: CASSSSVNNEQFF. The chain joins TRBV6-5 to TRBJ2-1, with D tentatively TRBD2 (6 bases). The germline gives CDR1 MNHEY, CDR2 SVGAGI. V lost 6 bases and J 5 bases, leaving 11 bases between the germline ends. The CDR3 totals 13 residues.

This chain uses TRBV5-4 with TRBJ2-7; D may be TRBD1 (6 bases). The length of the CDR3 is 16 residues. Germline CDR1 is SGHNT and CDR2 is YYREEE (reference sequence). The ends were cut back, 4 bases at V and 2 bases at J, with 19 bases in the middle. The CDR3 DNA reads TGTGCCAGCAGCCCCCCCGGGGACACGGCTGCCTACGAGCAGTACTTC. The encoded protein is CASSPPGDTAAYEQYF.

The J gene is TRBJ1-1, the V gene TRBV4-3, with D perhaps TRBD1 (5 bases). Germline values: CDR1 LGHNA, CDR2 YSLEER. CDR3 size: 15 residues. V lost 0 bases to trimming and J lost 1 base, with 9 bases between them. The CDR3 DNA reads as TGCGCCAGCAGCCAAGAGACAGTAGGGAACACTGAAGCTTTCTTT. Its translation: CASSQETVGNTEAFF.

The rearrangement joins TRBV5-1 to TRBJ1-2; perhaps TRBD1 as D (5 bases). The CDR3 totals 11 residues. Germline values: CDR1 SGHRS, CDR2 YFSETQ. V was shortened by 0 bases and J by 10 bases, with 7 bases between the two germline ends. The CDR3 sequence is CASSLGQYYTF. The CDR3 DNA reads as TGCGCCAGCAGCTTGGGACAGTACTACACCTTC.

V is TRBV19 and J is TRBJ2-1; the D gene is possibly TRBD2 (5 bases). The germline V gene encodes CDR1 LNHDA and CDR2 SQIVND (reference sequence). The CDR3 consists of 13 residues. Trimming pared 5 bases from V and 8 bases from J, leaving 13 bases between. The CDR3 bases are TGTGCCAGTAGTGAGATTAACGGGGATGAGCAGTTCTTC. Translation: CASSEINGDEQFF.

The chain has TRBV5-1 and TRBJ1-3; 7 nucleotides agree with TRBD1. Germline V lookup: CDR1 SGHRS, CDR2 YFSETQ. V shed 8 bases, J shed 4 bases, and the junction held 6 bases outside the gene matches. The CDR3 covers 13 residues. CDR3 residues: CASTTGPGNTIYF. Written as DNA, the CDR3 is TGCGCCAGTACGACAGGGCCAGGAAACACCATATATTTT.

This sequence joins TRBV2 and TRBJ2-7; D remains unclear. Per germline, CDR1 SNHLY and CDR2 FYNNEI. Trimming removed 4 bases from V and 0 bases from J, with 10 bases in between. This CDR3 is built from 14 residues. The CDR3 loop is CASSANSNSYEQYF. For the CDR3, the DNA is TGTGCCAGCAGTGCAAACAGCAACTCCTACGAGCAGTACTTC.

The CDR3 loop is CASGRGQPGSEQYF. The CDR3 nucleotides read TGTGCTAGTGGTCGAGGACAGCCAGGGTCCGAGCAGTACTTC. V and J are TRBV12-5 and TRBJ2-7; TRBD1 might be the D (6 bases). The CDR3 consists of 14 residues. Trimming left V 5 bases short and J 6 bases short, with 17 bases between. Germline V gene data show CDR1 as LGHNT and CDR2 as FRNRAP.

The gene calls are TRBV30 and TRBJ2-2; the D gene is possibly TRBD1 (5 bases). Trimming removed 4 bases at V and 2 bases at J, with 11 bases between. In germline, CDR1 is GTSNPN, CDR2 SVGIG (reference sequence). The CDR3 has 14 residues. The chain's CDR3 is CAWKGWTNTGELFF. The CDR3 DNA sequence: TGTGCCTGGAAAGGATGGACAAACACCGGGGAGCTGTTTTTT.

The chain joins TRBV7-9 to TRBJ2-1, with 13 bases matching TRBD2. CDR1 and CDR2 (germline): SEHNR, FQNEAQ (reference sequence). The CDR3 spans 17 residues. The junction had 6 bases not matched to a gene; V was cut back by 5 bases and J by 2 bases. The CDR3 sequence is CASSPGLAGTAYNEQFF. The DNA for the CDR3 is TGTGCCAGCAGCCCGGGACTAGCGGGGACCGCCTACAATGAGCAGTTCTTC. The variable domain in full, with the rest retrieved from reference TRBV7-9 and TRBJ2-1, is DTGVSQNPRHKITKRGQNVTFRCDPISEHNRLYWYRQTLGQGPEFLTYFQNEAQLEKSRLLSDRFSAERPKGSFSTLEIQRTEQGDSAMYLCASSPGLAGTAYNEQFFGPGTRLTVL.

The chain recombines TRBV28 with TRBJ2-7; no clear D. The V end lost 6 bases, the J end lost 5 bases, and 14 bases lay between the germline ends. Germline CDR1 reads MDHEN; CDR2 reads SYDVKM. This CDR3 is 13 amino acids long. In DNA, the CDR3 is TGTGCCAGCAGCACAAGCGTACCGAACGAGCAGTACTTC. Amino acids: CASSTSVPNEQYF.

V gene TRBV5-1 combines with J gene TRBJ2-1; 11 positions match TRBD2. This CDR3 comprises 15 residues. Germline V gene data show CDR1 as SGHRS and CDR2 as YFSETQ. V shed 4 bases, J shed 7 bases, and the junction held 7 bases outside the gene matches. CDR3 DNA sequence: TGCGCCAGCAGCAGATTAGCGGGGGGGCCGAATGAGCAGTTCTTC. It encodes CASSRLAGGPNEQFF.

The chain couples TRBV6-1 to TRBJ2-7; 16 positions agree with TRBD2. The CDR3 consists of 17 residues. Trimming cost V 0 bases and J 4 bases; bases outside gene matches: 3. The germline V gene has CDR1 MNHNS and CDR2 SASEGT. In DNA, the CDR3 is TGTGCCAGCAGTGAAGCGGGGACTAGCGGGGGGGCATACGAGCAGTACTTC. It encodes CASSEAGTSGGAYEQYF.

This chain links TRBV5-1 with TRBJ2-2, with a tentative D call TRBD2 (6 bases). Germline CDR1 reads SGHRS; CDR2 reads YFSETQ. This CDR3 has 18 amino acids. With 4 bases removed from V and 3 bases from J, the gap between germline ends came to 22 bases. The CDR3 DNA reads as TGCGCCAGCAGCCCCCAGGGCGGGACTCCTGGGTACACCGGGGAGCTGTTTTTT. Translating gives CASSPQGGTPGYTGELFF.

The CDR3 DNA sequence: TGCGCCAGCAGCCAAGAAGGGAGGTCCTACAATGAGCAGTTCTTC. Protein product: CASSQEGRSYNEQFF. The chain links TRBV4-1 to TRBJ2-1, with D tentatively TRBD2 (6 bases). The CDR3 length is 15 residues. V lost 0 bases to trimming and J lost 1 base, with 7 bases between them. From germline, CDR1 is MGHRA and CDR2 YSYEKL.

The V call is TRBV5-6, the J call TRBJ1-6; a possible D gene is TRBD1 (5 bases). CDR3 length: 16 amino acids. Between the trimmed V and J ends, which lost 3 bases and 0 bases, there was a span of 10 bases. Germline V gives CDR1 SGHDT, CDR2 YYEEEE. The CDR3 DNA sequence: TGTGCCAGCAGCTGGAGGGGAGACTCCTATAATTCACCCCTCCACTTT. Translated, it gives CASSWRGDSYNSPLHF.

This chain uses TRBV19 with TRBJ1-1, with 7 nucleotides matching TRBD1. The CDR3 has 13 residues. In germline, CDR1 is LNHDA, CDR2 SQIVND (reference sequence). The ends lost 6 bases at V and 4 bases at J; junction bases unmatched: 5. The CDR3 DNA sequence: TGTGCCAGTAGATTACAGGGGATCACTGAAGCTTTCTTT. It specifies CASRLQGITEAFF.